This TCR beta chain was obtained from a study of beta chain features in type 1 diabetes. cDNA synthesis used the whole RNA isolate, giving expressed TCRB sequences. The table came from immunoSEQ multiplex PCR; TCRdb's copy has only in-frame clones and leaves some out. The sample carries about 370,000 clones, 9.6% recorded once. The germline gives CDR1 SGHTA, CDR2 FQGTGA. This CDR3 spans 12 amino acids. V lost 3 bases and J lost 4, with 5 bases in between. On this clone: Its antigen is not known.

Study results and caveats: When Type 1 diabetes patients were examined, their TCRB CDR3s proved moderately but significantly shorter in all four CD4+ subsets.

Sample: central memory CD4+ T cells from blood. The receptor's source is a man aged 25-40 years with type 1 diabetes. The chain recombines TRBV7-3 with TRBJ2-3; no reliable D call. The CDR3 DNA sequence: TGTGCCAGCAGCTTGCTGGCAGATACGCAGTATTTT. It encodes CASSLLADTQYF.